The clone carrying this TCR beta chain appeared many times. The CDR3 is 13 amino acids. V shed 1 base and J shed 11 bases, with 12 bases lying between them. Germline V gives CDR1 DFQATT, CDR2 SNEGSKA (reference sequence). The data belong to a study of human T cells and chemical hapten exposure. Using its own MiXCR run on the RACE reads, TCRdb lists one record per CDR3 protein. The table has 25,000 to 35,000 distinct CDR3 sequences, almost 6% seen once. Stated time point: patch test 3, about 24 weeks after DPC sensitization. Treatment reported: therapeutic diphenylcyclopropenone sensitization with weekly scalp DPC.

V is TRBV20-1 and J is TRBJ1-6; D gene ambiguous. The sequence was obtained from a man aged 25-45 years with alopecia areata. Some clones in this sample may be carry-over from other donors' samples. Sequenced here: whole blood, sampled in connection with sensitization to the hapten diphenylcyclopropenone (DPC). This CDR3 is CSARAAADTPLHF. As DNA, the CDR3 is TGCAGTGCTAGAGCCGCCGCCGACACACCCCTCCACTTT.